This record concerns one T cell receptor (beta chain) sequence. Its antigen is currently unknown. The sample comes from a study of vaccination effects on CD4 cells after COVID-19. Study information: The vaccine given was either BNT162b2 or mRNA-1273, in two doses. Whole-study findings and limits: Among infection- and vaccine-induced clones, marked clonal contraction occurred late after vaccination.

Germline CDR1 reads KGHDR; CDR2 reads SFDVKD. The CDR3 totals 14 residues. Trimming at V came to 1 base and at J to 3 bases, leaving 1 base not matched to a gene. Using viral peptide pools, the ViraFEST assay grew out antigen-specific CD4+ T cells prior to sequencing. Cells that had been cultured for approximately ten days were the source of isolated CD4+ T cells. SARS-CoV-2 infected the person between March and December 2020, as confirmed by PCR. The repertoire was sequenced with immunoSEQ multiplex PCR; TCRdb's copy has only in-frame clones and lacks some. The sample lists 20,000 to 25,000 clones; around 72% were seen once.

Specimen: CD4+ T cells from PBMCs cultured with a peptide pool, collected before COVID-19 vaccination. The sequence was collected from a human donor who had a prior SARS-CoV-2 infection. The rearrangement links TRBV24-1 to TRBJ1-2; TRBD1 aligns across 7 bases. The DNA for the CDR3 is TGTGCCACCAGTGATTTCGACAGGGACTATGGCTACACCTTC. This codes for CATSDFDRDYGYTF.